What follows is one TCR beta chain and its context. This clone was found once. Its antigen target is currently unknown. Qualities for individual bases were not recorded, and no much larger clone is one base off. The time point label, read with the paper, signifies: baseline before first vaccination. Samples from vaccinated people were obtained from the UK trials COV001 and COV002, which included a single-blind randomized controlled phase 2/3 trial of AZD1222 (ChAdOx1 nCoV-19) in healthy adults. For TCRbeta chain sequencing, PBMC samples were collected from trial participants at day 0 and at day 28 after the second dose. The CDR3 regions of human TCRbeta chains were analyzed by immunosequencing. On the authors' methods: TCRs in the repertoires were matched against a reference library of SARS-CoV-2-specific TCRs that had been generated with the MIRA antigen-specificity platform. Breadth was defined as the fraction of unique TCRs that were SARS-CoV-2-associated. Depth was defined as the fraction of total T cells that were SARS-CoV-2-associated. Using the MIRA data, every spike-specific TCR was mapped to the spike region that the TCR reacted to and assigned to either a CD4 or a CD8 class. Log10-transformed breadth and depth values were compared by one-way ANOVA with Sidak's multiple comparisons tests. The immuneACCESS repertoire file appears here via TCRdb, limited to in-frame rearrangements. These files lack a portion of the clones; in checked studies, under half of the deficit traces to unresolved V genes, and the cause of the others is not known. V and J calls and clone size are as listed in that table; D and trimming were resolved from the DNA. The sample table records 100,000 to 150,000 clones; more than 70% of these occur just once. The top ten hold under 2% of the sample.

The data are from a study of T cell responses to AZD1222 COVID-19 vaccine (dated by TCRdb to the early 2020s). Regarding the research as a whole: AZD1222 recipients whose second dose came at about 4 weeks and those whose second dose came at about 12 weeks were combined into one group, since spike-specific TCR depth and breadth did not differ between the two schedules. A total of 233 trial participants underwent TCR sequencing, of whom about 200 had received two doses of AZD1222 and some 25 had received two doses of the MenACWY control vaccine. Trial participants were enrolled into age subgroups of 18-55, 56-69 and 70-plus years, which contained roughly 140, 27 and 60 TCR-sequenced participants, respectively. General study outcomes and caveats: Because no samples from the day 14 peak response were available, repertoires could be characterized only after the peak T cell response. Conclusions about previously exposed vaccinees are limited because only six or seven AZD1222 recipients were SARS-CoV-2 seropositive at baseline. Vaccine-associated CD4 TCRs spanned the whole spike protein, with dominant responses in regions 160-218 and 743-854. Participants were mostly white British, with more females than males. The authors suggested clonal diversity may have been underestimated. Spike-specific TCR breadth and depth rose significantly after two AZD1222 doses compared with day 0 and with MenACWY recipients. In the small 56-69-year group, the increase in depth fell short of significance, most likely because of low power. Reportedly, close to half of the unique spike-specific TCRs recognized epitopes lying outside the regions that are mutated in the B.1.351 and B.1.1.7 variants.

Clipping removes 5 bases from V and 0 bases from J, with 12 as the unmatched junction base count. The CDR3, from cysteine to phenylalanine, totals 19 residues. Only CDR3 DNA remains: 57 bases, in frame from the first base. According to the germline V gene (reference sequence), CDR1 reads MNHNY and CDR2 reads SVGAGI. This receptor chain uses TRBV6-6 and TRBJ2-6, with 8 central nucleotides matching TRBD1. This receptor was identified in an adult in good health. The sample consisted of peripheral blood, taken on day 0 of AZD1222 vaccination. Here is the DNA: TGTGCCAGCAGTCCCCGGGGCCGGGACAGGTTCTCTGGGGCCAACGTCCTGACTTTC. Translated, this is CASSPRGRDRFSGANVLTF.